This TCR beta chain derives from a study of vaccination effects on CD4 cells after COVID-19. For the study at large: Wells of some 1.9 million PBMC each were grown with 10 IU/ml IL-2 and about 9.7 ug/ml peptides.

V lost 2 bases to trimming and J lost 3 bases; unmatched junction nucleotides: 10. The CDR3 loop spans 19 amino acids. Looked up from germline, CDR1 is MGHRA and CDR2 is YSYEKL. Following a 10-day culture, CD4+ T cells were purified. Either the BNT162b2 or mRNA-1273 vaccine was given to participants in two doses. Vaccinees lacked prior SARS-CoV-2 infection and tested negative for nucleocapsid antibodies. A half-volume exchange with IL-2 medium occurred on days 3 and 7. Only a few counts were recorded for this clone. What it recognizes is unknown. Profiled with immunoSEQ multiplex PCR; TCRdb holds only in-frame clones, not every one. Altogether about 71,000 clones are present, approximately 79% being singletons, with the ten largest covering about 2.4%.

Source: CD4+ T cells from PBMCs cultured without peptide, taken after COVID-19 vaccination. The receptor was derived from a human donor who received a COVID-19 vaccine. V usage is TRBV4-1 and J usage is TRBJ2-3, with 14 positions matching TRBD2. CDR3 in amino acids: CASSQLGLAGGIRTDTQYF. CDR3 coding DNA: TGCGCCAGCAGCCAACTAGGACTAGCGGGGGGTATACGAACAGATACGCAGTATTTT.